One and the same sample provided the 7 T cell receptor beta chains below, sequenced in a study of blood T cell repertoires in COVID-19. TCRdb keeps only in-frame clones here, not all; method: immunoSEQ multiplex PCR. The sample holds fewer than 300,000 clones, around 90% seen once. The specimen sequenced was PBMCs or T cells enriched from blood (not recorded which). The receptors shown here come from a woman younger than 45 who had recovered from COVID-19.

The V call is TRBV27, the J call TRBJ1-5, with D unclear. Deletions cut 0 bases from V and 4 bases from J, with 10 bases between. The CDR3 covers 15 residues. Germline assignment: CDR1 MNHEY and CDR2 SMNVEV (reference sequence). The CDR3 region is CASSLSWSTNQPQHF. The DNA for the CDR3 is TGTGCCAGCAGTTTATCGTGGTCAACAAATCAGCCCCAGCATTTT.

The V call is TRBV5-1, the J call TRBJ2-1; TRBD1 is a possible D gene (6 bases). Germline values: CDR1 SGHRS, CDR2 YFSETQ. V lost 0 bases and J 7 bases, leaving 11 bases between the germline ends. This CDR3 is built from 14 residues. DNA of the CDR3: TGCGCCAGCAGCTTGGGTCAGGGGTTGAATGAGCAGTTCTTC. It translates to CASSLGQGLNEQFF.

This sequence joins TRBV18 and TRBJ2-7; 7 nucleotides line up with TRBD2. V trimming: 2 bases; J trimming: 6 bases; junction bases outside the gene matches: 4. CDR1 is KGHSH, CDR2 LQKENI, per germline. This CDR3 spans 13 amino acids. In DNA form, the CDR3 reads TGTGCCAGCTCACCAGCGGGGGACGGCGAGCAGTACTTC. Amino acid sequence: CASSPAGDGEQYF. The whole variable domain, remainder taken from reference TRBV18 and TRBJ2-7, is NAGVMQNPRHLVRRRGQEARLRCSPMKGHSHVYWYRQLPEEGLKFMVYLQKENIIDESGMPKERFSAEFPKEGPSILRIQQVVRGDSAAYFCASSPAGDGEQYFGPGTRLTVT.

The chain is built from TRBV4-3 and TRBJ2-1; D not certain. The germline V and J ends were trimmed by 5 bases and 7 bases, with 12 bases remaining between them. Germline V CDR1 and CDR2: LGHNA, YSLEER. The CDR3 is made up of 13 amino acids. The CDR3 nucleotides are TGCGCCAGCAGCGAATTCTATACTAATGAGCAGTTCTTC. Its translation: CASSEFYTNEQFF.

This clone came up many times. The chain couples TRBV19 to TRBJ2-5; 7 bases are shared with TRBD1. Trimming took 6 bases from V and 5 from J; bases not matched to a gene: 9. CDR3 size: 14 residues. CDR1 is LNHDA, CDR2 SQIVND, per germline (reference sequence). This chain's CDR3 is CASSKTGSGETQYF. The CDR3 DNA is TGTGCCAGTAGCAAGACAGGGAGTGGTGAGACCCAGTACTTC.

The DNA for the CDR3 is TGTGCCAGCAGTTTAAGCAGGGATCAGCCCCAGCATTTT. Protein product: CASSLSRDQPQHF. The chain employs TRBV7-6 and TRBJ1-5; D is possibly TRBD1 (5 bases). Germline V lookup: CDR1 SGHVS, CDR2 FNYEAQ. This CDR3 contains 13 residues. With 6 bases removed from V and 5 bases from J, the gap between germline ends came to 11 bases.

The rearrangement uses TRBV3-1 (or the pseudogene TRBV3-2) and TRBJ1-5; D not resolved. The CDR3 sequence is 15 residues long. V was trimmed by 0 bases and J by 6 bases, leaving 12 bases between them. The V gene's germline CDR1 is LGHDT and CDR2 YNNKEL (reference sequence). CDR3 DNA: TGTGCCAGCAGCCAAGATATGGGGAGTGTTCAGCCCCAGCATTTT. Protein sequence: CASSQDMGSVQPQHF.